This record concerns one T cell receptor (beta chain) sequence. The CDR3 sequence is 12 residues long. V gave up 4 bases and J gave up 11 bases, with 16 bases separating them. The entry originates in a study of cytomegalovirus exposure and HLA in healthy donors. The protocol was immunoSEQ multiplex PCR, while the TCRdb copy is restricted to in-frame clones and leaves out a portion. The sample consists of approximately 300,000 clones, around 90% of them appearing once. Sequenced: PBMCs. This sequence was found in a woman aged 25 to 39 in good health and CMV-seropositive. The genes are TRBV5-3 and TRBJ2-7; TRBD1 might be the D (6 bases). TRBV5-3 falls under the ORF class, with uncertain function. CDR3 coding DNA: TGTGCCAGAAGCCCTTCCAGAGGGGGAAAGTACTTC. This encodes CARSPSRGGKYF.